These 19 T cell receptor beta chains were all obtained from the same sample, sequenced in a study of shared clonotypes between healthy human individuals. The protocol was immunoSEQ multiplex PCR, while the TCRdb copy is restricted to in-frame clones and leaves out a portion. Of about 1 million clones listed, about 75% are singletons. Sequencing was done on a sample of memory CD4+ T cells sorted from blood. Documented subset: CD45RA-negative fraction. Receptor source: a man aged 18 to 29 in good health.

This clone was picked up one time. The CDR3 reads CASSPDLAGNEQYF. CDR3 in DNA: TGTGCCAGCTCACCGGATCTAGCGGGAAACGAGCAGTACTTC. The chain recombines TRBV18 with TRBJ2-7; 9 bases map to TRBD2. The CDR3 runs to 14 residues. Germline assignment: CDR1 KGHSH and CDR2 LQKENI. J gave up 5 bases and V 3 bases, and 5 bases lay outside the gene matches.

This clone was seen a single time. This rearrangement joins TRBV28 to TRBJ2-7; D perhaps matches TRBD2 (7 bases). The CDR3 is 13 residues long. Trimming shortened V by 2 bases and J by 6 bases, and 11 bases separated the two germline ends. The germline CDR1 and CDR2 sequences are MDHEN and SYDVKM. The CDR3 spells CASSLGGAPEQYF. CDR3 nucleotide sequence: TGTGCCAGCAGTTTAGGGGGGGCGCCCGAGCAGTACTTC. Looking up the rest from reference TRBV28 and TRBJ2-7 gives the full variable domain: DVKVTQSSRYLVKRTGEKVFLECVQDMDHENMFWYRQDPGLGLRLIYFSYDVKMKEKGDIPEGYSVSREKKERFSLILESASTNQTSMYLCASSLGGAPEQYFGPGTRLTVT.

The chain combines TRBV18 with TRBJ1-6; D call uncertain. This CDR3 has 15 amino acids. V lost 1 base, J lost 11 bases, and 15 bases lay in between. The germline V gene has CDR1 KGHSH and CDR2 LQKENI. CDR3 sequence: CASSPREVLHAPLHF. CDR3 in DNA: TGTGCCAGCTCACCACGAGAAGTCCTCCATGCACCCCTCCACTTT.

In this sample, this clone turned up once. Possible read error: a much larger clone is one base away. Other DNA sequences from this sample encode an identical CDR3 as well. The chain uses TRBV7-8 and TRBJ2-5; D is ambiguous. V dropped 4 bases and J dropped 2 bases, with 2 bases sitting between them. The CDR3 is 11 amino acids. Germline V gene data show CDR1 as SGHVS and CDR2 as FQNEAQ. The CDR3 sequence: CASSYQETQYF. As DNA, the CDR3 is TGTGCCAGCAGCTATCAAGAGACCCAGTACTTC.

The V gene is TRBV2, the J gene TRBJ1-5; D is unresolved. The germline CDR1 and CDR2 sequences are SNHLY and FYNNEI. The CDR3 length is 15 residues. Trimming removed 8 bases from V and 0 bases from J, with 14 bases in between. The CDR3 DNA reads TGTGCCAGCTCTCCGGAGACCCATAGCAATCAGCCCCAGCATTTT. Amino acids: CASSPETHSNQPQHF.

This clone was seen repeatedly, ten times or more. CDR3 DNA sequence: TGTGCCAGCAGCCTCGCCGGGGGAGGGACTGGAAACACCATATATTTT. It translates to CASSLAGGGTGNTIYF. V is TRBV7-2 and J is TRBJ1-3; a weak D match, TRBD1 (5 bases). Germline assignment: CDR1 SGHTA and CDR2 FQGNSA. The CDR3 has 16 residues. Between the trimmed V and J ends, which lost 5 bases and 2 bases, there was a span of 16 bases.

The J gene is TRBJ2-1, the V gene TRBV6-1, with D possibly TRBD1 on 5 matching bases. Germline loops: CDR1 MNHNS, CDR2 SASEGT. The CDR3 loop spans 15 amino acids. With 7 bases removed from V and 7 bases from J, the gap between germline ends came to 20 bases. DNA for the CDR3: TGTGCCAGCACCAGAACCAGGGTGGGGAAGAATGAGCAGTTCTTC. Encoded protein: CASTRTRVGKNEQFF.

The V and J genes are TRBV18 and TRBJ1-4, with TRBD1 matching 10 bases. CDR3 size: 15 residues. V shed 2 bases and J 5 bases; nucleotides not matched to a gene: 2. Germline lookup yields CDR1 KGHSH and CDR2 LQKENI. The CDR3: CASSPGTGDNEKLFF. As DNA, the CDR3 is TGTGCCAGCTCACCAGGGACAGGGGACAATGAAAAACTGTTTTTT. The full variable domain, in which reference TRBV18 and TRBJ1-4 provide the parts outside the CDR3, is NAGVMQNPRHLVRRRGQEARLRCSPMKGHSHVYWYRQLPEEGLKFMVYLQKENIIDESGMPKERFSAEFPKEGPSILRIQQVVRGDSAAYFCASSPGTGDNEKLFFGSGTQLSVL.

V is TRBV30 and J is TRBJ1-1; D not resolved. With 4 bases removed from V and 1 base from J, the gap between germline ends came to 10 bases. The CDR3 length is 13 residues. The germline gives CDR1 GTSNPN, CDR2 SVGIG (reference sequence). CDR3 DNA sequence: TGTGCCTGGAACCCGGCGGGGAACACTGAAGCTTTCTTT. Amino acid sequence: CAWNPAGNTEAFF. Using reference TRBV30 and TRBJ1-1 for the parts outside the CDR3, the full variable domain is SQTIHQWPATLVQPVGSPLSLECTVEGTSNPNLYWYRQAAGRGLQLLFYSVGIGQISSEVPQNLSASRPQDRQFILSSKKLLLSDSGFYLCAWNPAGNTEAFFGQGTRLTVV.

The CDR3 spells CASSHTRTGRTGELFF. CDR3 DNA sequence: TGCGCCAGCAGCCACACAAGGACAGGGCGCACCGGGGAGCTGTTTTTT. The chain joins TRBV5-1 to TRBJ2-2; 8 bases map to TRBD1. The CDR3 runs 16 residues. Germline V gene sequence: CDR1 SGHRS, CDR2 YFSETQ. V was pared by 4 bases and J by 4 bases, with 9 bases of the junction left unmatched.

The V gene is TRBV28, the J gene TRBJ2-1, with TRBD1 matching over 9 bases. Germline trimming cut 3 bases from V and 14 bases from J; bases unmatched to any gene: 2. This CDR3 contains 11 residues. Germline values: CDR1 MDHEN, CDR2 SYDVKM. The DNA for the CDR3 is TGTGCCAGCAGTTTCCGGGACAGGGAGTTCTTC. Amino acids: CASSFRDREFF. The variable domain in full, with the rest retrieved from reference TRBV28 and TRBJ2-1, is DVKVTQSSRYLVKRTGEKVFLECVQDMDHENMFWYRQDPGLGLRLIYFSYDVKMKEKGDIPEGYSVSREKKERFSLILESASTNQTSMYLCASSFRDREFFGPGTRLTVL.

The chain uses TRBV19 and TRBJ1-5; D uncertain. The V end was cut by 1 base, the J end by 3 bases, with 13 bases between. Looked up from germline, CDR1 is LNHDA and CDR2 is SQIVND (reference sequence). CDR3 size: 16 residues. CDR3 protein: CASSIGSGFDNQPQHF. The CDR3 coding sequence is TGTGCCAGTAGTATAGGATCGGGGTTCGACAATCAGCCCCAGCATTTT.

The chain is built from TRBV11-2 and TRBJ2-2, with 10 bases aligning to TRBD1. Germline V gene lookup returns CDR1 SGHAT and CDR2 FQNNGV. Trimming took 4 bases from V and 3 from J; bases not matched to a gene: 5. The CDR3 loop spans 16 amino acids. The CDR3 spells CASSSHGQGDTGELFF. CDR3 nucleotides: TGTGCCAGCAGCTCCCATGGACAGGGGGACACCGGGGAGCTGTTTTTT.

This clone was recorded only once. V and J are TRBV7-2 and TRBJ2-7, with 10 bases matching TRBD2. Germline CDR1 and CDR2: SGHTA and FQGNSA. The CDR3 sequence is 16 residues long. Trimming at V came to 1 base and at J to 6 bases, leaving 9 bases not matched to a gene. Here the CDR3 reads CASSLGKAGGMGEQYF. The CDR3 DNA reads TGTGCCAGCAGCTTAGGAAAAGCGGGAGGGATGGGCGAGCAGTACTTC.

As DNA, the CDR3 is TGTGCCAGCAGCTTGCAGGGGCTTATCGGGGAGCTGTTTTTT. Translating it yields CASSLQGLIGELFF. The genes are TRBV7-3 and TRBJ2-2; D possibly corresponds to TRBD1 (6 bases). This CDR3 comprises 14 residues. In germline, CDR1 is SGHTA, CDR2 FQGTGA. Trimming took off 3 bases at V and 7 bases at J, with 12 bases between the two ends.

This chain connects TRBV7-2 to TRBJ1-1; TRBD1 aligns across 7 bases. Germline assignment: CDR1 SGHTA and CDR2 FQGNSA. With V trimmed by 6 bases and J by 5 bases, 6 bases remained unmatched. The CDR3 consists of 13 residues. This CDR3 is CASSLQGRTEAFF. The CDR3 DNA is TGTGCCAGCAGTTTACAGGGGAGGACTGAAGCTTTCTTT.

The chain is built from TRBV28 and TRBJ1-2, with 7 positions matching TRBD1. In germline, CDR1 is MDHEN, CDR2 SYDVKM. After removal of 5 bases from V and 7 bases from J, the junction contained 4 bases not matched to a gene. There are 12 residues in the CDR3. CDR3 in amino acids: CASSATGTGYTF. The CDR3 DNA reads as TGTGCCAGCAGTGCGACAGGGACTGGCTACACCTTC.

This clone showed up just once. The chain carries TRBV6-6 and TRBJ1-2; D is possibly TRBD1 (5 bases). The CDR3 is 12 amino acids. CDR1 is MNHNY, CDR2 SVGAGI, per germline (reference sequence). Trimming left V 0 bases short and J 8 bases short, with 7 bases between. The CDR3 DNA reads as TGTGCCAGCAGTTACTCCAGGACAGGCTACACCTTC. It translates to CASSYSRTGYTF.

The chain combines TRBV28 with TRBJ2-7; 8 bases map to TRBD1. CDR3 length: 17 residues. Germline CDR1 MDHEN, CDR2 SYDVKM. V shed 6 bases, J shed 0 bases, and the junction held 13 bases outside the gene matches. CDR3 residues: CASSNVLQDRDSYEQYF. The CDR3 nucleotides are TGTGCCAGCAGCAACGTGCTACAGGACAGGGACTCCTACGAGCAGTACTTC.